These 4 T cell receptor beta chains came from one sample sequenced in a study of blood T cells in healthy people across ages. A second PCR, run for roughly 7 to 12 cycles, used a sample-barcoded 5' primer plus a J-beta primer mix. One entry per CDR3 protein, called by TCRdb with MiXCR from the 5' RACE reads. The top ten clones hold roughly 2% of a sample with over 1,500,000 distinct CDR3 sequences, about 50% of them seen once. Source material: blood. Source of these receptors: a middle-aged woman in good health.

This sequence joins TRBV27 and TRBJ2-5, with 7 bases lining up with TRBD1. CDR1 and CDR2 (germline): MNHEY, SMNVEV (reference sequence). This CDR3 region has 14 residues. Trimming removed 5 bases from V and 6 bases from J; junction bases left unmatched: 9. The CDR3 nucleotides read TGTGCCAGCAGTCCTCAGGGACAGATGCAGACCCAGTACTTC. This sequence encodes CASSPQGQMQTQYF.

Concerning this clonotype itself: At one boundary the junction diverges from the germline segment, which might be a read error. The V and J genes are TRBV6-5 and TRBJ2-3; 12 bases fit TRBD2. Germline V gene sequence: CDR1 MNHEY, CDR2 SVGAGI. CDR3 length: 18 residues. For the CDR3, the DNA is TGTGCCTGCAGTTACTCACTAGCGGGGGGCTCGAGCACAGATACGCAGTATTTT. It encodes CACSYSLAGGSSTDTQYF.

This chain uses TRBV4-2 with TRBJ1-4; possibly TRBD1 for D (5 bases). V dropped 4 bases and J dropped 5 bases, with 11 bases sitting between them. Germline values: CDR1 LGHNA, CDR2 YNFKEQ. The CDR3 extends over 14 amino acids. CDR3 loop: CASSLVTENEKLFF. The CDR3 coding sequence is TGTGCCAGCAGCCTAGTGACAGAGAATGAAAAACTGTTTTTT.

The gene calls are TRBV5-6 and TRBJ2-3, with 8 bases fitting TRBD1. Germline loops: CDR1 SGHDT, CDR2 YYEEEE. V trimming: 0 bases; J trimming: 3 bases; junction bases outside the gene matches: 6. The CDR3 is made up of 16 amino acids. As DNA, the CDR3 is TGTGCCAGCAGCTTGGGGACAGGGCGGAGAACAGATACGCAGTATTTT. Amino acids: CASSLGTGRRTDTQYF.